The 18 T cell receptor beta chains presented below share a single source sample, sequenced in a study of blood T cell repertoires in COVID-19 (dated by TCRdb to the early 2020s). Receptors were amplified or captured by the immunoSEQ multiplex PCR assay. TCRdb re-hosts the immuneACCESS table, in-frame sequences only. Its copies lack some clones; in the studies checked, an unresolved V gene accounts for under half of them, and the cause for the rest is not known. This sample lists about 81,000 clones; 90% to 95% were detected once. Clones ranked in the top ten supply about 1.9% of the sample. Specimen: peripheral blood. The receptors shown here come from a woman between 50 and 59 years old in a cohort sampled during active COVID-19.

In this sample, this clone turned up a few times. J is TRBJ2-1 and V is TRBV7-9, with D unclear. The CDR3 loop spans 13 amino acids. V lost 1 base and J lost 7, with 8 bases in between. The germline V gene encodes CDR1 SEHNR and CDR2 FQNEAQ (reference sequence). CDR3 nucleotide sequence: TGTGCCAGCAGCTTAGTAACAGAGAATGAGCAGTTCTTC. This sequence encodes CASSLVTENEQFF. The entire variable domain, with the rest obtained from reference TRBV7-9 and TRBJ2-1, is as follows: DTGVSQNPRHKITKRGQNVTFRCDPISEHNRLYWYRQTLGQGPEFLTYFQNEAQLEKSRLLSDRFSAERPKGSFSTLEIQRTEQGDSAMYLCASSLVTENEQFFGPGTRLTVL.

The chain employs TRBV5-5 and TRBJ1-5; D remains ambiguous. With 0 bases removed from V and 3 bases from J, the gap between germline ends came to 10 bases. The germline V gene has CDR1 SGHKS and CDR2 YYEKEE (reference sequence). The CDR3 spans 15 residues. CDR3 DNA sequence: TGTGCCAGCAGCTTGGCTGGGAGTTACAATCAGCCCCAGCATTTT. Its protein product is CASSLAGSYNQPQHF.

This chain joins TRBV11-3 and TRBJ2-3; 10 bases match TRBD1. The CDR3 covers 15 residues. Germline CDR1 and CDR2: SGHNT and YENEEA. V lost 0 bases, J lost 3 bases, and 0 bases stayed unmatched. CDR3 nucleotides: TGTGCCAGCAGCTTAGAGGGACAGGGGACAGATACGCAGTATTTT. Encoded protein: CASSLEGQGTDTQYF.

The V gene is TRBV28, the J gene TRBJ2-3; TRBD2 matches 11 bases. The CDR3 totals 17 residues. Per germline, CDR1 MDHEN and CDR2 SYDVKM. V dropped 7 bases and J dropped 3; count of bases not matched to a gene: 12. CDR3 in DNA: TGTGCCAGCAACCTCCTAGCGGGAGGAGGAAGGACAGATACGCAGTATTTT. Protein product: CASNLLAGGGRTDTQYF.

The V and J genes are TRBV5-1 and TRBJ2-7; 7 bases match TRBD2. V shed 5 bases and J 3 bases; nucleotides not matched to a gene: 5. Germline values: CDR1 SGHRS, CDR2 YFSETQ. The CDR3 is 13 residues long. The CDR3 is CASRGGRVYEQYF. CDR3 nucleotide sequence: TGCGCCAGCAGGGGCGGGAGAGTCTACGAGCAGTACTTC. The variable domain in full, completed from reference TRBV5-1 and TRBJ2-7, reads KAGVTQTPRYLIKTRGQQVTLSCSPISGHRSVSWYQQTPGQGLQFLFEYFSETQRNKGNFPGRFSGRQFSNSRSEMNVSTLELGDSALYLCASRGGRVYEQYFGPGTRLTVT.

This chain uses TRBV10-3 with TRBJ2-5, with a possible D match to TRBD1 (5 bases). The V end was cut by 10 bases, the J end by 1 base, with 13 bases between. The CDR3 is 13 residues long. The germline V gene encodes CDR1 ENHRY and CDR2 SYGVKD. DNA for the CDR3: TGTGCCACGGCTAGACAGCCCCAAGAGACCCAGTACTTC. This translates into CATARQPQETQYF.

This sequence joins TRBV28 and TRBJ1-3; D is unclear. The V end lost 2 bases, the J end lost 0 bases, and 5 bases lay between the germline ends. Germline CDR1 and CDR2: MDHEN and SYDVKM. The CDR3 loop spans 14 amino acids. The CDR3 DNA reads as TGTGCCAGCAGTTTAAGCCGCTCTGGAAACACCATATATTTT. Its protein product is CASSLSRSGNTIYF.

The V gene is TRBV7-2, the J gene TRBJ2-7, with a weak D call TRBD1 (6 bases). Germline CDR1 is SGHTA and CDR2 is FQGNSA. V was cut by 7 bases and J by 4 bases, with 17 bases left in between. The CDR3 has 14 residues. The CDR3 loop reads CASTKTTGSYEQYF. The CDR3 DNA follows: TGTGCCAGCACCAAGACCACAGGGAGTTACGAGCAGTACTTC. The variable domain in full, with the rest retrieved from reference TRBV7-2 and TRBJ2-7, is GAGVSQSPSNKVTEKGKDVELRCDPISGHTALYWYRQSLGQGLEFLIYFQGNSAPDKSGLPSDRFSAERTGGSVSTLTIQRTQQEDSAVYLCASTKTTGSYEQYFGPGTRLTVT.

This clone was recorded once. This sequence joins TRBV18 and TRBJ2-5; TRBD1 aligns across 7 bases. J lost 2 bases, V lost 6 bases, and 6 bases had no gene match. CDR1 and CDR2 from the germline V gene are KGHSH and LQKENI. The CDR3 is made up of 14 amino acids. CDR3 sequence (DNA): TGTGCCAGCTCGCGACGGGACAGACAAGAGACCCAGTACTTC. It codes for CASSRRDRQETQYF.

This chain uses TRBV11-2 with TRBJ2-1; 12 nucleotides line up with TRBD1. The CDR3 extends over 17 amino acids. In germline, CDR1 is SGHAT, CDR2 FQNNGV. Trimming at V came to 5 bases and at J to 7 bases, leaving 12 bases not matched to a gene. In nucleotides, the CDR3 is TGTGCCAGCAGCGGCCCCGACCGGGACAGGGGGCGAAATGAGCAGTTCTTC. This sequence encodes CASSGPDRDRGRNEQFF.

The J gene is TRBJ2-3, the V gene TRBV29-1, with TRBD2 identical over 10 bases. Looked up from germline, CDR1 is SQVTM and CDR2 is ANQGSEA. This CDR3 spans 14 amino acids. The V gene end was trimmed by 6 bases and the J gene end by 3 bases; junction bases not matched to a gene: 6. CDR3 in amino acids: CSVETSGPTDTQYF. The CDR3, as DNA: TGCAGCGTCGAGACTAGCGGGCCGACAGATACGCAGTATTTT.

This chain links TRBV29-1 with TRBJ1-2, with TRBD1 matching 12 bases. The V gene's germline CDR1 is SQVTM and CDR2 ANQGSEA. The CDR3 is made up of 15 amino acids. The V and J ends lost 0 bases and 4 bases, in that order; junction bases with no gene match: 3. CDR3 nucleotides: TGCAGCGTTGAAGATCGGGACAGGGGGCTCTATGGCTACACCTTC. As protein: CSVEDRDRGLYGYTF. Full variable domain (missing parts from reference TRBV29-1 and TRBJ1-2): SAVISQKPSRDICQRGTSLTIQCQVDSQVTMMFWYRQQPGQSLTLIATANQGSEATYESGFVIDKFPISRPNLTFSTLTVSNMSPEDSSIYLCSVEDRDRGLYGYTFGSGTRLTVV.

The chain combines TRBV11-2 with TRBJ2-7; D ambiguous. The CDR3 length is 14 residues. Germline CDR1 SGHAT, CDR2 FQNNGV. Trimming took off 2 bases at V and 3 bases at J, with 11 bases between the two ends. CDR3 protein: CASSLQYQSYEQYF. Written as DNA, the CDR3 is TGTGCCAGCAGCTTACAGTATCAAAGCTACGAGCAGTACTTC.

V is TRBV28 and J is TRBJ2-7; D gene uncertain. Germline CDR1 is MDHEN and CDR2 is SYDVKM. The CDR3 loop spans 18 amino acids. Trimming took 3 bases from V and 0 from J, leaving 21 bases between them. The CDR3 DNA is TGTGCCAGCAGTTTGCTCCCGAAAGCCCGGTCGGGCTCCTACGAGCAGTACTTC. Protein: CASSLLPKARSGSYEQYF.

The J gene is TRBJ1-4, the V gene TRBV6-5; 10 bases map to TRBD1. The CDR3 has 15 residues. Germline lookup yields CDR1 MNHEY and CDR2 SVGAGI. V lost 4 bases, J lost 6 bases, and 5 bases stayed unmatched. CDR3: CASSSPGTGDEKLFF. The CDR3 nucleotides are TGTGCCAGCAGTTCACCCGGGACAGGGGATGAAAAACTGTTTTTT.

The chain has TRBV9 and TRBJ2-7; 7 bases match TRBD2. V was pared by 4 bases and J by 0 bases, with 4 bases of the junction left unmatched. The CDR3 loop spans 14 amino acids. CDR1 SGDLS and CDR2 YYNGEE come from the germline V gene. The CDR3 coding sequence is TGTGCCAGCAGCTCCCGGGACTACTCCTACGAGCAGTACTTC. Protein sequence: CASSSRDYSYEQYF.

The rearrangement joins TRBV7-8 to TRBJ2-5; the match to TRBD1 covers 9 bases. The CDR3 sequence is 17 residues long. Per the germline V gene, CDR1 is SGHVS and CDR2 is FQNEAQ. V shed 1 base and J 4 bases; nucleotides not matched to a gene: 10. CDR3 sequence reads: CASSLGPPGTGRETQYF. The CDR3 DNA is TGTGCCAGCAGCTTAGGACCCCCTGGGACAGGGCGAGAGACCCAGTACTTC.

The CDR3 is CASSFTGQGALVYEQYF. The CDR3, as DNA: TGTGCCAGCAGCTTTACGGGACAGGGTGCGTTAGTCTACGAGCAGTACTTC. The chain has TRBV13 and TRBJ2-7; TRBD1 agrees at 9 bases. The CDR3 totals 17 residues. After removal of 3 bases from V and 3 bases from J, the junction contained 12 bases not matched to a gene. CDR1 is PRHDT and CDR2 is FYEKMQ in the germline V gene (reference sequence).